The rows below give T cell receptor beta chains drawn from one sample of a study of T cell repertoires in cytomegalovirus infection. TCRdb ran MiXCR on the reads and lists one entry per CDR3 protein. This sample carries 680,000 or so distinct CDR3 sequences, around 31% of them seen once, and the ten largest clones take 18%. Their antigen targets remain unknown. Material: cultured PBMCs, obtained from culture after CMV antigen stimulation. These receptors originate from a human donor in good health (CMV status not recorded). Some clones in this sample may be carry-over from other donors' samples. Each CDR3 is given with its conserved first and last residue. The D gene is left open where the match is weak. Only some rows state a clone size, as once, few, many or a class for expanded clones.

TRBD2 | TRBJ2-7 | TRBV12-3/TRBV12-4 | NA | TGTGCCAGCAGACAGGGACTAGCAGAAAGCTACGAGCAGTACTTC | CASRQGLAESYEQYF
TRBD1 | TRBJ2-5 | TRBV7-6 | NA | TGTGCCAGCAGCTTAGGACAGGGGGCGAGAGAGACCCAGTACTTC | CASSLGQGARETQYF
NA | TRBJ2-1 | TRBV28 | NA | TGTGCCAGCAGTTCCCCGACAGTACCTTGGGCGCAGTTCTTC | CASSSPTVPWAQFF
NA | TRBJ2-1 | TRBV19 | few | TGTGCCAGTAGTATGTTGTTTGGAGGGGAGTCGGATGAGCAGTTCTTC | CASSMLFGGESDEQFF
NA | TRBJ1-1 | TRBV12-3/TRBV12-4 | NA | TGTGCCAGCAGCCACGAGAACACTGAAGCTTTCTTT | CASSHENTEAFF
NA | TRBJ1-6 | TRBV7-2 | many | TGTGCCAGCAGCTTAGACACCAATTCACCCCTCCACTTT | CASSLDTNSPLHF
TRBD2 | TRBJ2-1 | TRBV11-2 | few | TGTGCCAGCAGCCGTAGCGGGAGAGAAGTCGATGAGCAGTTCTTC | CASSRSGREVDEQFF
NA | TRBJ2-1 | TRBV12-3/TRBV12-4 | NA | TGTGCCAGCAGTCCGGGGTCGACTACCTACAATGAGCAGTTCTTC | CASSPGSTTYNEQFF
NA | TRBJ2-1 | TRBV12-3/TRBV12-4 | few | TGTGCCAGCAGGGACCCAGGGGATGAGCAGTTCTTC | CASRDPGDEQFF
TRBD1 | TRBJ2-7 | TRBV10-3 | once | TGTGCCATCAGCAAACAGGGGGCCTACGAGCAGTACTTC | CAISKQGAYEQYF
NA | TRBJ1-2 | TRBV5-1 | NA | TGCGCCAGCAGCGTGGACCCAACTAACTATGGCTACACCTTC | CASSVDPTNYGYTF
TRBD1 | TRBJ2-7 | TRBV12-3/TRBV12-4 | NA | TGTGCCAGCAGTTCCGACAGGGCGGTTTACGAGCAGTACTTC | CASSSDRAVYEQYF
NA | TRBJ1-4 | TRBV29-1 | NA | TGCAGCGTTGCGGACAGCACTAATGAAAAACTGTTTTTT | CSVADSTNEKLFF
NA | TRBJ2-1 | TRBV6-1 | NA | TGTGCCAGCAGTGAAGAAACTCGCCCGTACAATGAGCAGTTCTTC | CASSEETRPYNEQFF
TRBD2 | TRBJ2-3 | TRBV4-3 | NA | TGCGCCAGCAGCCAGATGAGCGGGATGGGGGGGGATACGCAGTATTTT | CASSQMSGMGGDTQYF
NA | TRBJ2-3 | TRBV12-3/TRBV12-4 | few | TGTGCCAGCAGTCCCGACATGTTAACAGATACGCAGTATTTT | CASSPDMLTDTQYF
TRBD1 | TRBJ1-1 | TRBV2 | once | TGTGCCAGCAGTGCGACAGGGTCGGCCACTGAAGCTTTCTTT | CASSATGSATEAFF
NA | TRBJ2-2 | TRBV6-1 | few | TGTGCCAGCAGTGAAGCCCTACGGACGGTCACCGGGGAGCTGTTTTTT | CASSEALRTVTGELFF
NA | TRBJ2-3 | TRBV12-3/TRBV12-4 | many | TGTGCCAGCAGTCAGGCGGTGGATACGCAGTATTTT | CASSQAVDTQYF
NA | TRBJ2-1 | TRBV7-8 | many | TGTGCCAGCAGCTTAGACAGGGTGGGCAATGAGCAGTTCTTC | CASSLDRVGNEQFF
TRBD2 | TRBJ2-1 | TRBV6-1 | NA | TGTGCCAGCAGGCCAATCCTAGCGGATGAGCAGTTCTTC | CASRPILADEQFF
TRBD1 | TRBJ2-1 | TRBV12-3/TRBV12-4 | few | TGTGCCAGCAGTTTAGCGTACCGGGACAGTAAGAGAAGGCGTGAGCAGTTCTTC | CASSLAYRDSKRRREQFF
NA | TRBJ1-1 | TRBV4-2 | NA | TGTGCCAGCAGCGAGGATGGGGGGAACACTGAAGCTTTCTTT | CASSEDGGNTEAFF
TRBD2 | TRBJ2-2 | TRBV19 | NA | TGTGCCAGTCTCCGACTAGCGGGAGGGGAGCTGTTTTTT | CASLRLAGGELFF
NA | TRBJ2-2 | TRBV7-2 | NA | TGTGCCAGCAGCTCCAGGACAGCATCCACCGGGGAGCTGTTTTTT | CASSSRTASTGELFF
NA | TRBJ1-5 | TRBV20-1 | NA | TGCAGTGCTAGAGACAGGCCCGGGGACAATCAGCCCCAGCATTTT | CSARDRPGDNQPQHF
NA | TRBJ1-1 | TRBV7-8 | NA | TGTGCCAGCACTCACATTAGGGGGATAGGTGAAGCTTTCTTT | CASTHIRGIGEAFF
TRBD2 | TRBJ2-7 | TRBV11-2 | NA | TGTGCCAGCAGCCTAATCTTTGGGGAAGCTAGCGGGGGGGCCTACGAGCAGTACTTC | CASSLIFGEASGGAYEQYF
TRBD2 | TRBJ2-5 | TRBV4-3 | NA | TGCGCCAGCAAGCCGAAAGCGGGAGGGCCCTACCTGGAGACCCAGTACTTC | CASKPKAGGPYLETQYF
NA | TRBJ2-7 | TRBV12-3/TRBV12-4 | NA | TGTGCCAGCAGTTTTGGGGTCTACGGGCAGTACTTC | CASSFGVYGQYF
TRBD2 | TRBJ2-1 | TRBV27 | few | TGTGCCAGCAGTTCCGGGACTAGCGGGGACGCCGAGCAGTTCTTC | CASSSGTSGDAEQFF
NA | TRBJ1-6 | TRBV5-1 | few | TGCGCCAGCAGCTTGGAAGGGTCGGGTAATTCACCCCTCCACTTT | CASSLEGSGNSPLHF
NA | TRBJ1-2 | TRBV4-1 | few | TGCGCCAGCAGCCAAGAGGGTAGCGGTGGCTACACCTTC | CASSQEGSGGYTF
NA | TRBJ2-3 | TRBV20-1 | NA | TGCAGTGCTAGAGATCCACAGGGACCCGGAGATACGCAGTATTTT | CSARDPQGPGDTQYF
TRBD2 | TRBJ2-1 | TRBV7-3 | NA | TGTGCCAGCGGTTCTAGCGGGGGGCCTGGGGAGCAGCTCTTC | CASGSSGGPGEQLF
NA | TRBJ2-7 | TRBV28 | NA | TGTGCCAGCAGTTCCCGGACGGTGACCTACGAGCAGTACTTC | CASSSRTVTYEQYF
NA | TRBJ2-3 | TRBV7-9 | NA | TGTGCCAGCAGCGGCAAGAAGAGATTTAGCACAGATACGCAGTATTTT | CASSGKKRFSTDTQYF
NA | TRBJ2-7 | TRBV7-2 | many | TGTGCCAGCAGCCAACCGACTAGAGTAGGGGACGAGCAGTACTTC | CASSQPTRVGDEQYF
TRBD1 | TRBJ2-1 | TRBV7-9 | NA | TGTGCCAGCAGCTTCCAACCGGGACAGGGGAGTAATGAGCAGTTCTTC | CASSFQPGQGSNEQFF
NA | TRBJ2-4 | TRBV6-1 | many | TGTGCCAGCAGGAACTTTTCGGAGGGGGTCGGAGGCCCACGTTCCTTC | CASRNFSEGVGGPRSF
NA | TRBJ2-1 | TRBV28 | NA | TGTGCCAGCAGGGCCCGCTCAAGGGGAAATGAGCAGTTCTTC | CASRARSRGNEQFF
NA | TRBJ2-7 | TRBV7-2 | many | TGTGCCAGCAGCCTAGAGCGGGCCTCCTACGAGCAGTACTTC | CASSLERASYEQYF
NA | TRBJ2-7 | TRBV4-1 | few | TGCGCCAGCAGCCCAGGGAACGAGCAGTACTTC | CASSPGNEQYF
TRBD1 | TRBJ1-4 | TRBV27 | many | TGTGCCAGCAGGCTACAGGGGGCAGGTGAAAAACTGTTTTTT | CASRLQGAGEKLFF
NA | TRBJ2-7 | TRBV5-1 | NA | TGCGCCAGCAGCCCCCCGACTCGCGGTGAGCAGTACTTC | CASSPPTRGEQYF
TRBD2 | TRBJ2-7 | TRBV4-3 | NA | TGCGCCAGCAGCCAAGAGCCAACTAGCGGGGCCTACGAGCAGTACTTC | CASSQEPTSGAYEQYF
NA | TRBJ1-1 | TRBV6-5 | NA | TGTGCCAGCAGTACCAGGGTAAGGGACACTGAAGCTTTCTTT | CASSTRVRDTEAFF
NA | TRBJ2-7 | TRBV20-1 | NA | TGCAGTGCCCCAAACGGGAATACCCTGGGCTACGAGCAGTACTTC | CSAPNGNTLGYEQYF